This entry is about one T cell receptor beta chain. Its antigen is undetermined. An end of the junction differs from the germline gene, which may be a read error. This entry comes from a study of CD8 T cells in ankylosing spondylitis. Study results and limitations: Several highly homologous variants made up a TCR beta motif, and this motif appeared characteristic of ankylosing spondylitis blood.

Making use of molecular barcodes, quantitative 5'-RACE generated TCR beta libraries. TCRdb re-derived calls from the 5' RACE reads in MiXCR, one entry per CDR3 protein. The sample shows approximately 540,000 distinct CDR3 sequences, roughly 13% of them seen only once. The CDR3 runs to 14 residues. Germline V gene lookup returns CDR1 KGHSH and CDR2 LQKENI. The receptor comes from a male donor with ankylosing spondylitis. Sequenced input: blood, either unsorted or a sorted T cell fraction (not recorded which). This chain connects TRBV18 to TRBJ1-3, with D uncertain. This CDR3 is CATLQKSSGNTVYF. DNA for the CDR3: TGTGCCACCCTTCAGAAGAGCTCTGGAAACACCGTATATTTT. The complete variable domain, with remaining parts taken from reference TRBV18 and TRBJ1-3, reads NAGVMQNPRHLVRRRGQEARLRCSPMKGHSHVYWYRQLPEEGLKFMVYLQKENIIDESGMPKERFSAEFPKEGPSILRIQQVVRGDSAAYFCATLQKSSGNTVYFGEGSWLTVV.